The 19 T cell receptor beta chains listed next were all sequenced from one sample in a study of blood T cell repertoires in COVID-19. Some clones are missing from TCRdb's copy, which holds only in-frame ones; the method was immunoSEQ multiplex PCR. The profile shows under 95,000 clones, less than 90% of them singletons. Source material: peripheral blood. These receptor sequences come from a human donor in a cohort sampled during active COVID-19.

This clone came up once. J is TRBJ2-7 and V is TRBV11-3; TRBD1 matches at 8 bases. The V gene end was trimmed by 3 bases and the J gene end by 0 bases; junction bases not matched to a gene: 4. Germline V gene lookup returns CDR1 SGHNT and CDR2 YENEEA. This CDR3 has 15 amino acids. The CDR3: CASSFRTGSSYEQYF. The CDR3 coding sequence is TGTGCCAGCAGCTTCCGGACAGGGAGCTCCTACGAGCAGTACTTC.

This sequence joins TRBV2 and TRBJ1-5; D remains unclear. The CDR3 extends over 13 amino acids. Germline lookup yields CDR1 SNHLY and CDR2 FYNNEI. V shed 4 bases and J shed 0 bases, with 4 bases lying between them. CDR3 in amino acids: CASSANSNQPQHF. The CDR3 DNA sequence: TGTGCCAGCAGTGCCAATAGCAATCAGCCCCAGCATTTT.

The chain carries TRBV9 and TRBJ2-7, with TRBD2 as a possible D gene (5 bases). V was cut by 3 bases and J by 4 bases, with 5 bases left in between. The CDR3 has 11 amino acids. Germline-derived CDR1 and CDR2 are SGDLS and YYNGEE. The CDR3 here is CASSAGYEQYF. CDR3 nucleotide sequence: TGTGCCAGCAGCGCGGGGTACGAGCAGTACTTC.

The J gene is TRBJ2-5, the V gene TRBV5-4; 8 bases line up with TRBD1. V shed 4 bases and J 5 bases; nucleotides not matched to a gene: 10. CDR1 and CDR2 from the germline V gene are SGHNT and YYREEE (reference sequence). This CDR3 is 15 amino acids long. The CDR3 region has the DNA TGTGCCAGCAGCCCCGAGACAGGGGCGCGGGAGACCCAGTACTTC. It encodes CASSPETGARETQYF. Drawing the rest from reference TRBV5-4 and TRBJ2-5, the complete variable domain is ETGVTQSPTHLIKTRGQQVTLRCSSQSGHNTVSWYQQALGQGPQFIFQYYREEENGRGNFPPRFSGLQFPNYSSELNVNALELDDSALYLCASSPETGARETQYFGPGTRLLVL.

The rearrangement links TRBV6-5 to TRBJ2-3; 7 nucleotides agree with TRBD1. The CDR3 consists of 16 residues. The junction had 6 bases not matched to a gene; V was cut back by 2 bases and J by 1 base. The germline gives CDR1 MNHEY, CDR2 SVGAGI. Written as DNA, the CDR3 is TGTGCCAGCAGTTACGGGACAGCAAGAGGCACAGATACGCAGTATTTT. This encodes CASSYGTARGTDTQYF.

V gene TRBV7-2 combines with J gene TRBJ2-3; 7 nucleotides match TRBD2. The CDR3 is made up of 14 amino acids. Germline CDR1 reads SGHTA; CDR2 reads FQGNSA. Unmatched junction bases numbered 5, after V lost 3 bases and J lost 5 bases. The CDR3 loop reads CASSFQAGEDTQYF. The CDR3 DNA is TGTGCCAGCAGCTTCCAGGCGGGAGAAGATACGCAGTATTTT.

The chain employs TRBV6-5 and TRBJ2-7; TRBD1 agrees at 10 bases. Germline V lookup: CDR1 MNHEY, CDR2 SVGAGI. The junction had 6 bases not matched to a gene; V was cut back by 10 bases and J by 3 bases. The CDR3 sequence is 13 residues long. The CDR3 DNA sequence: TGTGCCAACACGGGACAGGGGAACTACGAGCAGTACTTC. Its translation is CANTGQGNYEQYF.

V and J are TRBV5-1 and TRBJ2-3; TRBD2 aligns across 14 bases. The CDR3 contains 15 residues. V lost 4 bases to trimming and J lost 8 bases; unmatched junction nucleotides: 6. Germline V CDR1 and CDR2: SGHRS, YFSETQ. This CDR3 reads CASSQEGTSGGTQYF. Here the CDR3 DNA reads TGCGCCAGCAGCCAGGAGGGGACTAGCGGGGGTACGCAGTATTTT.

The chain joins TRBV10-2 to TRBJ2-1; the match to TRBD2 covers 12 bases. Germline trimming cut 7 bases from V and 10 bases from J; bases unmatched to any gene: 11. Germline V gene data show CDR1 as WSHSY and CDR2 as SAAADI. CDR3 length equals 15 residues. The DNA for the CDR3 is TGCGCCAGCACAACTCTAGCGGGGGGGCGGAAGGAGCAGTTCTTC. Its protein is CASTTLAGGRKEQFF.

The rearrangement uses TRBV6-2 or TRBV6-3 and TRBJ1-1; D possibly corresponds to TRBD1 (5 bases). CDR1 and CDR2 (germline): MNHEY, SVGEGT. The CDR3 length is 17 residues. The V gene lost 0 bases and the J gene lost 1 base, with 15 bases spanning the gap. The CDR3 bases are TGTGCCAGCAGTTACTCGAGTAGGGGTCTTTCGAACACTGAAGCTTTCTTT. Its translation: CASSYSSRGLSNTEAFF.

This rearrangement joins TRBV7-2 to TRBJ2-7; D may be TRBD1 (6 bases). V lost 4 bases and J 5 bases, leaving 21 bases between the germline ends. CDR3 length: 16 amino acids. The germline gives CDR1 SGHTA, CDR2 FQGNSA. DNA for the CDR3: TGTGCCAGCAGCTCCTCCCCGCGAGGGGGTTTTGACGAGCAGTACTTC. The encoded protein is CASSSSPRGGFDEQYF. Combining the CDR3 with reference TRBV7-2 and TRBJ2-7 gives the whole variable domain GAGVSQSPSNKVTEKGKDVELRCDPISGHTALYWYRQSLGQGLEFLIYFQGNSAPDKSGLPSDRFSAERTGGSVSTLTIQRTQQEDSAVYLCASSSSPRGGFDEQYFGPGTRLTVT.

A single count supports this clone. The V and J genes are TRBV19 and TRBJ2-5; D is perhaps TRBD2 (6 bases). Germline CDR1 reads LNHDA; CDR2 reads SQIVND (reference sequence). CDR3 length: 15 amino acids. Trimming removed 3 bases from V and 1 base from J, with 12 bases in between. The CDR3 DNA reads as TGTGCCAGTAGTATCACGGGAGTGGGCCAAGAGACCCAGTACTTC. Amino acids: CASSITGVGQETQYF.

The chain couples TRBV5-4 to TRBJ1-1; D perhaps matches TRBD1 (5 bases). Germline V lookup: CDR1 SGHNT, CDR2 YYREEE (reference sequence). The CDR3 runs 14 residues. The V end lost 0 bases, the J end lost 5 bases, and 11 bases lay between the germline ends. CDR3 coding DNA: TGTGCCAGCAGCTTGGTTGGGGCAGGGACTGAAGCTTTCTTT. Translating it yields CASSLVGAGTEAFF.

The genes are TRBV15 and TRBJ2-7; 7 bases map to TRBD2. In germline, CDR1 is LNHNV, CDR2 YYDKDF (reference sequence). After removal of 1 base from V and 6 bases from J, the junction contained 9 bases not matched to a gene. The CDR3 spans 15 residues. CDR3: CATSRGTSASGEQYF. The CDR3 DNA reads TGTGCCACCAGCAGAGGAACTAGCGCCTCCGGCGAGCAGTACTTC.

The J gene is TRBJ2-7, the V gene TRBV28, with 8 bases fitting TRBD1. The length of the CDR3 is 17 residues. Germline V gene data show CDR1 as MDHEN and CDR2 as SYDVKM. The J segment lost 1 base and the V segment lost 5 bases, leaving 13 bases of the junction unmatched. The CDR3 region has the DNA TGTGCCAGCAGTCCGATACGGGACAGGCTTGCGTCCTACGAGCAGTACTTC. It codes for CASSPIRDRLASYEQYF.

The chain carries TRBV21-1 and TRBJ2-7; TRBD2, the D gene given by the table, was not confirmed from the DNA. TRBV21-1 is an annotated pseudogene. The CDR3 is 15 amino acids. This CDR3 reads CASSKRTSGDYEQYF. For the CDR3, the DNA is TGTGCCAGCAGCAAAAGAACTAGCGGGGACTACGAGCAGTACTTC.

V usage is TRBV7-8 and J usage is TRBJ1-5, with 8 bases identical to TRBD1. Germline lookup yields CDR1 SGHVS and CDR2 FQNEAQ. The CDR3 runs to 17 residues. V was clipped by 4 bases and J by 6 bases; unmatched bases: 14. CDR3 coding DNA: TGTGCCAGCAGCTATGGACAGGGCATGTGGTCGGGTCAGCCCCAGCATTTT. Protein sequence: CASSYGQGMWSGQPQHF.

The chain is built from TRBV30 and TRBJ1-1, with D maybe TRBD1 (5 bases). Between the trimmed V and J ends, which lost 2 bases and 3 bases, there was a span of 13 bases. Germline V gene sequence: CDR1 GTSNPN, CDR2 SVGIG (reference sequence). CDR3 length equals 14 residues. This chain's CDR3 is CAWSQFGGDTEAFF. Here the CDR3 DNA reads TGTGCCTGGAGTCAATTCGGGGGGGACACTGAAGCTTTCTTT.

The CDR3 loop is CAWSFSSLYNEQFF. CDR3 nucleotide sequence: TGTGCCTGGAGTTTTTCAAGCCTCTACAATGAGCAGTTCTTC. The chain couples TRBV30 to TRBJ2-1; no definite D call. Germline CDR1 is GTSNPN and CDR2 is SVGIG (reference sequence). Trimming removed 2 bases at V and 3 bases at J, with 11 bases between. This CDR3 is 14 amino acids long.